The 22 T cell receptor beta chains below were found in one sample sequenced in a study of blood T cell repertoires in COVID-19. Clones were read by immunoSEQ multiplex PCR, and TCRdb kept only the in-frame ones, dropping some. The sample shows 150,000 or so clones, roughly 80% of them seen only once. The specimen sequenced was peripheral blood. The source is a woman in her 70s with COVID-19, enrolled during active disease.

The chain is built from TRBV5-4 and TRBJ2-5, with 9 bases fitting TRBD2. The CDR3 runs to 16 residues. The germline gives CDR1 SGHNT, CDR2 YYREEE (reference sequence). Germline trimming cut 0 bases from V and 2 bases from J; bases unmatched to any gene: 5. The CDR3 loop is CASSLVGGGAQETQYF. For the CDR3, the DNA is TGTGCCAGCAGCTTGGTTGGCGGGGGGGCTCAAGAGACCCAGTACTTC. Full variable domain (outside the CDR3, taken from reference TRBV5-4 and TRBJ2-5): ETGVTQSPTHLIKTRGQQVTLRCSSQSGHNTVSWYQQALGQGPQFIFQYYREEENGRGNFPPRFSGLQFPNYSSELNVNALELDDSALYLCASSLVGGGAQETQYFGPGTRLLVL.

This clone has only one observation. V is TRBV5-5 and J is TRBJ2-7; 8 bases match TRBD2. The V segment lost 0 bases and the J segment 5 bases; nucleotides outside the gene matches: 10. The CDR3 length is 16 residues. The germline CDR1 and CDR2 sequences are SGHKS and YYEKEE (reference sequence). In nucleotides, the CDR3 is TGTGCCAGCAGCTTGGGACCCGGGACTAGTCTTGACGAGCAGTACTTC. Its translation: CASSLGPGTSLDEQYF.

For the CDR3, the DNA is TGTGCCAGCAGCGAACCGGGACAGGGCCTCTACGAGCAGTACTTC. Translation: CASSEPGQGLYEQYF. The rearrangement joins TRBV7-9 to TRBJ2-7, with TRBD1 identical over 9 bases. This CDR3 contains 15 residues. Per germline, CDR1 SEHNR and CDR2 FQNEAQ (reference sequence). V trimming: 5 bases; J trimming: 3 bases; junction bases outside the gene matches: 8.

This CDR3 reads CASSQTGIGNTEAFF. CDR3 in DNA: TGTGCCAGCAGCCAGACCGGGATAGGGAACACTGAAGCTTTCTTT. V and J are TRBV3-1 (or the pseudogene TRBV3-2) and TRBJ1-1; the D is unclear. The CDR3 spans 15 residues. V was trimmed by 3 bases and J by 1 base, leaving 12 bases between them. CDR1 and CDR2 (germline): LGHDT, YNNKEL (reference sequence).

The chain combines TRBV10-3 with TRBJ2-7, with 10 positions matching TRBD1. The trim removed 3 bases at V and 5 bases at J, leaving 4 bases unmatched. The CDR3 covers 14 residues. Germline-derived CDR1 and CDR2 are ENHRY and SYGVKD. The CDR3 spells CAISEPGTGDEQYF. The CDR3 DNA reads TGTGCCATCAGTGAACCGGGGACAGGGGACGAGCAGTACTTC.

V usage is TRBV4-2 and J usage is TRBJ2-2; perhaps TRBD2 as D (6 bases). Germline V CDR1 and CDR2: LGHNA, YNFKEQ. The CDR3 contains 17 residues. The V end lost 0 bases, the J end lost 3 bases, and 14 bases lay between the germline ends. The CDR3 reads CASSQDPAWGDTGELFF. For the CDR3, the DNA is TGTGCCAGCAGCCAAGATCCAGCATGGGGGGACACCGGGGAGCTGTTTTTT.

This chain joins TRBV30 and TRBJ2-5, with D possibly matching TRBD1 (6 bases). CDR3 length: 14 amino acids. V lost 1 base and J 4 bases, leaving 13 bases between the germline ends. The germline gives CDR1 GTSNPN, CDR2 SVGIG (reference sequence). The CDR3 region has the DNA TGTGCCTGGAGTGGGCCCCAGGGGAGAGAGACCCAGTACTTC. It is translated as CAWSGPQGRETQYF.

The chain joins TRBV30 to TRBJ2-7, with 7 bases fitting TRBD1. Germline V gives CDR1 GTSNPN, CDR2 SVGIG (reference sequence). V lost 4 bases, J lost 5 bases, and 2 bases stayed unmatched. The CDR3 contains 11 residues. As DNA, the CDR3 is TGTGCCTGGAAGGACAGGCACGAGCAGTACTTC. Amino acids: CAWKDRHEQYF.

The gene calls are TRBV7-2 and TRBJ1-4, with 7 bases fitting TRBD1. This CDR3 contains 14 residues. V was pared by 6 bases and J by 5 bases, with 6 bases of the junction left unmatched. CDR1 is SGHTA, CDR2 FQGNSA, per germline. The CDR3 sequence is CASSSQGDNEKLFF. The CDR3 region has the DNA TGTGCCAGCAGTTCTCAGGGGGACAATGAAAAACTGTTTTTT.

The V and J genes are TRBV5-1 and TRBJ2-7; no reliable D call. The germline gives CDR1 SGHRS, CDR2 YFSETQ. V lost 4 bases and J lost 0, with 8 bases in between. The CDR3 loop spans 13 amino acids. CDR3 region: CASSVTSSYEQYF. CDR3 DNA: TGCGCCAGCAGCGTGACAAGCTCCTACGAGCAGTACTTC.

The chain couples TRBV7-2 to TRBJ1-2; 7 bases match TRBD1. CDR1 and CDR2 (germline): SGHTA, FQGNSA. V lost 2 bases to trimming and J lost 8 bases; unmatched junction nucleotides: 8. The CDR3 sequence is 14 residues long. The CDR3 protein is CASSLRTGPGGYTF. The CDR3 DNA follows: TGTGCCAGCAGCTTACGGACAGGACCGGGGGGCTACACCTTC. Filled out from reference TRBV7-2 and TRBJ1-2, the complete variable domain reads GAGVSQSPSNKVTEKGKDVELRCDPISGHTALYWYRQSLGQGLEFLIYFQGNSAPDKSGLPSDRFSAERTGGSVSTLTIQRTQQEDSAVYLCASSLRTGPGGYTFGSGTRLTVV.

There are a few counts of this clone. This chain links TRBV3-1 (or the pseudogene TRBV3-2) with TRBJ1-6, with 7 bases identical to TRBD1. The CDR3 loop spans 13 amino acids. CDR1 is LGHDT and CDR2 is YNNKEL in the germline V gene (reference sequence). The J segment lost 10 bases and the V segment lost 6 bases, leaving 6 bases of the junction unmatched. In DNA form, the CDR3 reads TGTGCCAGCAGACAGGGGTTGGAATCACCCCTCCACTTT. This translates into CASRQGLESPLHF.

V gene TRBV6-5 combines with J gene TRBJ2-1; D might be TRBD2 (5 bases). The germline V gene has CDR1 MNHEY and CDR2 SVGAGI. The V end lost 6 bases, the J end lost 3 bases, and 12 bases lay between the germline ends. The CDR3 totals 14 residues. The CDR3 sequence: CASRGTGNYNEQFF. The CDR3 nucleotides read TGTGCCAGCAGGGGAACCGGGAACTACAATGAGCAGTTCTTC.

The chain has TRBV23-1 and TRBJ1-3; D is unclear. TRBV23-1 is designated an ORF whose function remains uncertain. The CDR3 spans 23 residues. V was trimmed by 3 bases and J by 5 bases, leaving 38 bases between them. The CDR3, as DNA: TGCGCCAGCAGTCACACTCTCCGAGCACCGGGAATCTCTATACGGCGTGGTAGAAACACCATATATTTT. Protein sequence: CASSHTLRAPGISIRRGRNTIYF.

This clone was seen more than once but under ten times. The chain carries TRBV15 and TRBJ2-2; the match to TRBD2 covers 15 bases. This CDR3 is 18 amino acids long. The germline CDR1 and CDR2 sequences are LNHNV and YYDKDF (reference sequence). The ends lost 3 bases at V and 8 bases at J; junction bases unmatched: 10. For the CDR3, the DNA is TGTGCCACCAGCAGCCTGGGGGGACTAGCGGGGGGTAGGGGGGAGCTGTTTTTT. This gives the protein CATSSLGGLAGGRGELFF.

Here the CDR3 DNA reads TGTGCCAGCAGCTTAGATGGGGGGAGGAATTCACCCCTCCACTTT. Translating gives CASSLDGGRNSPLHF. This chain links TRBV7-2 with TRBJ1-6; D might be TRBD1 (5 bases). This CDR3 contains 15 residues. Germline V gene sequence: CDR1 SGHTA, CDR2 FQGNSA. The V and J ends lost 1 base and 7 bases respectively, with 11 bases between them.

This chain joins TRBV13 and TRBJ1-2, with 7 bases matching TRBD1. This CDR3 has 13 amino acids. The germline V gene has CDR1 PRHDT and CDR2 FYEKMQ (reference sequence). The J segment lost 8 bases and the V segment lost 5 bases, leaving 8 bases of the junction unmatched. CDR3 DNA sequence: TGTGCCAGCAGCCCGCAGGGGGTTTGGGGCTACACCTTC. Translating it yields CASSPQGVWGYTF.

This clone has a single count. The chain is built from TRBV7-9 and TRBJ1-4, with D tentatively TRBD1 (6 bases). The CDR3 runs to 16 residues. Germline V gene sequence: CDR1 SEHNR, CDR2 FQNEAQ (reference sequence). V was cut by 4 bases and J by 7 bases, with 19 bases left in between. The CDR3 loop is CASSSTLGGRTEKLFF. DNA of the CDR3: TGTGCCAGCAGCTCAACCTTGGGGGGGCGGACTGAAAAACTGTTTTTT.

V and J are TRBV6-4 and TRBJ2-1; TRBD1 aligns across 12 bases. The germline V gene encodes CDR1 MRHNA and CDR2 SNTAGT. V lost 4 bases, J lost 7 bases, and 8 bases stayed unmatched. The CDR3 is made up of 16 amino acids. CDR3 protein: CASSAGTGGAMNEQFF. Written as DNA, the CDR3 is TGTGCCAGCAGTGCGGGGACAGGGGGCGCGATGAATGAGCAGTTCTTC.

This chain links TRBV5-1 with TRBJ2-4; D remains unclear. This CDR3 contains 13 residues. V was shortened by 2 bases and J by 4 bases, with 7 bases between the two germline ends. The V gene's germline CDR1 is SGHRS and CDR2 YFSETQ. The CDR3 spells CASSFGRKNIQYF. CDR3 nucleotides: TGCGCCAGCAGCTTTGGCAGAAAAAACATTCAGTACTTC.

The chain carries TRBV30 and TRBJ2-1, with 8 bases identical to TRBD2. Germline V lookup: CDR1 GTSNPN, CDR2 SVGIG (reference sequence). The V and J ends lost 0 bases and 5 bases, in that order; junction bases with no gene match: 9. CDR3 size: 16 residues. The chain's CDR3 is CAWSVKSLAGHNEQFF. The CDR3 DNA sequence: TGTGCCTGGAGTGTAAAGTCTCTAGCGGGTCACAATGAGCAGTTCTTC.

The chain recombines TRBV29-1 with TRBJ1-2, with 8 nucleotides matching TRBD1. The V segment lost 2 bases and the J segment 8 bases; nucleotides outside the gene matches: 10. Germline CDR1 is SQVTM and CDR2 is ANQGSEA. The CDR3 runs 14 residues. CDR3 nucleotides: TGCAGCGTTGAAAGGGGGACAGGAAGGTCCGGCTACACCTTC. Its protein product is CSVERGTGRSGYTF.